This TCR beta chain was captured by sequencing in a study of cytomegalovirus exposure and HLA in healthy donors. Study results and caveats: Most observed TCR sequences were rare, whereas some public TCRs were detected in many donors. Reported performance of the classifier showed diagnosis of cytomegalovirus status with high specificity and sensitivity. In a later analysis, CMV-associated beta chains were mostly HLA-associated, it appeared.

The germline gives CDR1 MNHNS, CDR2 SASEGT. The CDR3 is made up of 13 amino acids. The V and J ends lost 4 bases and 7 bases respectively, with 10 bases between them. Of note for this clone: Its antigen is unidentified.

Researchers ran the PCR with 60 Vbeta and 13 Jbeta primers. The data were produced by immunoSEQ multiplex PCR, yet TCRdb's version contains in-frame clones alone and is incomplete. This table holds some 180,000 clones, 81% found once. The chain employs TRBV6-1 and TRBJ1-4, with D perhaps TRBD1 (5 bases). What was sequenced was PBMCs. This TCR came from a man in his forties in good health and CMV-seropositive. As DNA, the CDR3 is TGTGCCAGCAGTGGGCAGGGTGGTGAAAAACTGTTTTTT. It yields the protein CASSGQGGEKLFF.